The clone carrying this T cell receptor (beta chain) rates as medium-sized. What it recognizes is unknown. TCR libraries were prepared from approximately 15 ng of total RNA with the QIAseq Immune Repertoire TCR panel. Using its own MiXCR run on the reads, TCRdb lists one record per CDR3 protein. This sample carries over a thousand distinct CDR3 sequences, 7.6% of them seen once, and the ten largest clones take around 16%. Four subsets defined by PD-1 and/or TIGIT were sorted from live CD3+CD8+TCRalphabeta+ cells. The data derive from a study of circulating CD8 cells and anti-PD-1 response in melanoma. For the study at large: Response groups: complete/partial responders versus stable/progressive non-responders.

Study-level results: DNEG was most diverse; TIGIT repertoires were least diverse. Clonotype sharing was highest between DPOS and TIGIT subsets. Replicates were generally not done for experiments.

The sequenced sample was CD8+ T cells from PBMCs, obtained at baseline or after one month of anti-PD-1 therapy (not recorded which). The TCR originated in a human donor with melanoma.

CDR3 in amino acids: CASSLAGRLHYGYTF. The DNA for the CDR3 is TGTGCCAGTAGTCTAGCCGGACGGCTTCACTATGGCTACACCTTC. The chain joins TRBV19 to TRBJ1-2, with D hard to call. Germline lookup yields CDR1 LNHDA and CDR2 SQIVND (reference sequence). The CDR3 has 15 amino acids. Trimming removed 5 bases from V and 3 bases from J, with 16 bases in between.